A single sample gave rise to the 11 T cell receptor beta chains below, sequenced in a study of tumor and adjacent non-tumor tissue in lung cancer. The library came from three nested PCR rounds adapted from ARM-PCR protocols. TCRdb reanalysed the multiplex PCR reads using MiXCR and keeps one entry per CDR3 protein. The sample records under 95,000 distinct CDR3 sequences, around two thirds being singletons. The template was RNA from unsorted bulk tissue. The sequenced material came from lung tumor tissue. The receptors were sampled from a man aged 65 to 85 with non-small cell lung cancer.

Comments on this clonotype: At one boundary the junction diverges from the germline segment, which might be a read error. The CDR3 loop reads CANSPGLTRSSYEQYF. The CDR3 bases are TGTGCCAACAGCCCAGGTCTAACCAGGAGCTCATACGAGCAGTACTTC. The rearrangement joins TRBV11-1 to TRBJ2-7; D call uncertain. Germline V lookup: CDR1 SGHAT, CDR2 FQDESV (reference sequence). This CDR3 contains 16 residues.

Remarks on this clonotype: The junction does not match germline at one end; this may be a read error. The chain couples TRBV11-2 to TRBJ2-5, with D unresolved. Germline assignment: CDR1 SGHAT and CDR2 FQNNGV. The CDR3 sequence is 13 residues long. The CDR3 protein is CTSSPIQLVAQYF. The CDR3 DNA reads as TGTACCAGCAGCCCTATTCAATTGGTGGCCCAGTACTTC.

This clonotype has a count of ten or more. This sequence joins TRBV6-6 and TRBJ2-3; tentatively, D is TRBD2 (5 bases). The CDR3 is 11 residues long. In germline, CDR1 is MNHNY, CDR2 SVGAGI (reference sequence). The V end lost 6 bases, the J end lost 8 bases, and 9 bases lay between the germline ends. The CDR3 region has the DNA TGTGCCAGCAGCCCCGGGGTTACGCAGTATTTT. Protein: CASSPGVTQYF.

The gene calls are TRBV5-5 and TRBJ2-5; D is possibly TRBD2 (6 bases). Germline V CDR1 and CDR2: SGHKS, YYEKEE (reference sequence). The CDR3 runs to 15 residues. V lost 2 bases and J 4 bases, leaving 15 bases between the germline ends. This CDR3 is CASSFTGRLTETQYF. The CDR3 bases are TGTGCCAGCAGCTTCACGGGGAGGCTGACAGAGACCCAGTACTTC.

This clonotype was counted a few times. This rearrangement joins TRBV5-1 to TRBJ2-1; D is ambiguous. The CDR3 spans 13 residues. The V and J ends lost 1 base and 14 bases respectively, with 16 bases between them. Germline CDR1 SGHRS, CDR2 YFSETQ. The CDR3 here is CASSLLNPGQEFF. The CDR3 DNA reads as TGCGCCAGCAGCTTGTTGAACCCCGGCCAGGAGTTCTTC.

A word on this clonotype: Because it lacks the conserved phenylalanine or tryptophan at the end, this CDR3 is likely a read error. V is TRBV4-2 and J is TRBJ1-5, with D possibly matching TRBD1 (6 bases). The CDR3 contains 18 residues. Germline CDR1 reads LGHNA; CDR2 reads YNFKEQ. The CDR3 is CASSHGRMQGMSNQPQHC. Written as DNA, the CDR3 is TGCGCCAGCAGCCATGGGAGGATGCAGGGGATGAGCAATCAGCCCCAGCATTGT.

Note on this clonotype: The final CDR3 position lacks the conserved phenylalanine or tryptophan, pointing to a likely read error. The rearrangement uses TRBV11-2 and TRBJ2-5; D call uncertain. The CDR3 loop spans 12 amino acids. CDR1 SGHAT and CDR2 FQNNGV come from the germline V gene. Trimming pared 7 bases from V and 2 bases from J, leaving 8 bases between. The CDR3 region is CASTPGQETQYL. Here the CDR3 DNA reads TGTGCCAGCACTCCGGGTCAAGAGACCCAGTACTTA.

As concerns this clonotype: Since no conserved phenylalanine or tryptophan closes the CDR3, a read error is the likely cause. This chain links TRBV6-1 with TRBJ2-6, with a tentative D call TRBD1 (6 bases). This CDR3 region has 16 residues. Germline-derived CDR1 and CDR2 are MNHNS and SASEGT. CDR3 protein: CANSAEDSSGVNVLTL. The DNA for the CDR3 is TGTGCCAACAGTGCCGAGGACAGCTCTGGGGTCAACGTCCTGACTCTC.

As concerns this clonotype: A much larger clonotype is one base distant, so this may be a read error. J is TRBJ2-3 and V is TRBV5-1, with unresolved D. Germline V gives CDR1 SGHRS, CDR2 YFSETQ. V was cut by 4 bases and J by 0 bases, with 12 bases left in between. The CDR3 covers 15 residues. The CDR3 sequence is CASSPVVSSTDTQYF. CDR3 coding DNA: TGCGCCAGCAGCCCTGTAGTGTCTAGCACAGATACGCAGTATTTT. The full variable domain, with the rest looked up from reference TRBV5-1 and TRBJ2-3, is KAGVTQTPRYLIKTRGQQVTLSCSPISGHRSVSWYQQTPGQGLQFLFEYFSETQRNKGNFPGRFSGRQFSNSRSEMNVSTLELGDSALYLCASSPVVSSTDTQYFGPGTRLTVL.

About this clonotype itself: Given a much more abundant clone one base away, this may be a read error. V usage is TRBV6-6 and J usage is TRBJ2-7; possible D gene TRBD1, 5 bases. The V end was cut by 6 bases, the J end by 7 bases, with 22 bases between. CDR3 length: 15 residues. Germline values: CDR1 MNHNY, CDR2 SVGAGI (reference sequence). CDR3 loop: CASSRPTESLREQYF. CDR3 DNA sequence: TGTGCCAGCAGCCGTCCGACAGAGAGTCTTAGGGAGCAGTACTTC.

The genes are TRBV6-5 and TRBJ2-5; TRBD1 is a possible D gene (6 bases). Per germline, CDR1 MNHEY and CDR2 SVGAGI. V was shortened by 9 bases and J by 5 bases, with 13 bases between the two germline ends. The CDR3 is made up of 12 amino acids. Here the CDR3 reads CASRGNSETQYF. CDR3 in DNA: TGTGCCAGTAGGGGGAACAGCGAGACCCAGTACTTC.